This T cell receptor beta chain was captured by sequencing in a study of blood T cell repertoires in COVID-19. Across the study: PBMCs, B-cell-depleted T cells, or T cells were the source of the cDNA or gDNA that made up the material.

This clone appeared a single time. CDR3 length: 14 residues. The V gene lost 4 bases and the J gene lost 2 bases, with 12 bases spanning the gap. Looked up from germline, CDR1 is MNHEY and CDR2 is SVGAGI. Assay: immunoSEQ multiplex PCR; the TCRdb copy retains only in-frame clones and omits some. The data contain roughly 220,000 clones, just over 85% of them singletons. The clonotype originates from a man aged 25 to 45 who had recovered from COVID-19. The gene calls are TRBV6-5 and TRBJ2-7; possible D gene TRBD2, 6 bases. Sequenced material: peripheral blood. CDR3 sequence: CASSSWAGTYEQYF. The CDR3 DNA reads TGTGCCAGCAGTTCTTGGGCGGGGACCTACGAGCAGTACTTC.